A selection of T cell receptor beta chains follows, all from one sample in a study of Ad26.COV2.S vaccination and SARS-CoV-2 variants. The protocol was immunoSEQ multiplex PCR, while the TCRdb copy is restricted to in-frame clones and leaves out a portion. The table has around 450,000 clones, about 89% seen once. The sample in question was peripheral blood, obtained in a trial of Ad26.COV2.S vaccine versus placebo. The receptor set was obtained from a person aged 18-65 years who received the Ad26.COV2.S COVID-19 vaccine or a placebo. Both conserved end residues are part of each CDR3. A D gene is named only where the DNA matches it firmly. The listing skips clone size in some rows; elsewhere it reads once, few, many or a size class.

few,TRBV9,TRBJ2-1,.,TGTGCCAGCAACCCAATACAGGGTGATGAGCAGTTCTTC,CASNPIQGDEQFF
.,TRBV7-9,TRBJ2-1,.,TGTGCCAGCAGCTCCACCGGACTTCTGGCGCCATCCGAGCAGTTCTTC,CASSSTGLLAPSEQFF
.,TRBV5-5,TRBJ2-5,TRBD1,TGTGCCAGCAGCTTCTCCGGGGACAGGGGCGTTGAGACCCAGTACTTC,CASSFSGDRGVETQYF
.,TRBV7-8,TRBJ2-4,.,TGTGCCAGCAGCAATAAGGGCATCAAGAGGGCCAAAAACATTCAGTACTTC,CASSNKGIKRAKNIQYF
.,TRBV7-2,TRBJ1-2,.,TGTGCCAGCAGCTTAGGGAACGGCCCTTGGTATGGCTACACCTTC,CASSLGNGPWYGYTF
.,TRBV10-3,TRBJ2-6,.,TGTGCCATCAGTGGACTAGGGGTATCTGGGGCCAACGTCCTGACTTTC,CAISGLGVSGANVLTF
.,TRBV2,TRBJ2-1,.,TGTGCCAGCAGTGAAGTGGTGGCCACCTACAATGAGCAGTTCTTC,CASSEVVATYNEQFF
.,TRBV7-2,TRBJ2-1,.,TGTGCCAGCAGCGCACGGGAGAGCTCCTACAATGAGCAGTTCTTC,CASSARESSYNEQFF
.,TRBV18,TRBJ2-7,.,TGTGCCAGCTCACCACCGACCCTTAGCTCCTACGAGCAGTACTTC,CASSPPTLSSYEQYF
.,TRBV5-1,TRBJ1-4,.,TGCGCCAGCAAGTCAGGGGAGGGGTATGAAAAACTGTTTTTT,CASKSGEGYEKLFF
.,TRBV25-1,TRBJ2-7,.,TGTGCCAGCGGCCCCGGTGGGCCCTACGAGCAGTACTTC,CASGPGGPYEQYF
.,TRBV18,TRBJ2-7,.,TGTGCCAGCTCACCACGGGGACATCGCGCCTACGAGCAGTACTTC,CASSPRGHRAYEQYF
once,TRBV4-3,TRBJ2-7,TRBD1,TGCGCCAGCAGCCAAGACGCCGTACAGGGGCCCTCCTACGAGCAGTACTTC,CASSQDAVQGPSYEQYF
few,TRBV7-7,TRBJ2-7,.,TGTGCTAGCAGCCGGGTAGGGCGGGCGGAGGGGCACGAGCAGTACTTC,CASSRVGRAEGHEQYF
.,TRBV19,TRBJ1-1,.,TGTGCCAGTAGTAGACCGGGACATCTGAACACTGAAGCTTTCTTT,CASSRPGHLNTEAFF
.,TRBV30,TRBJ1-1,TRBD1,TGTGCCTGGAGTGGGGGGACAGGGTGGGTTCGAGCTTTCTTT,CAWSGGTGWVRAFF
.,TRBV10-3,TRBJ1-2,.,TGTGCCTCCCGAGAGGGGTACTATGGCTACACCTTC,CASREGYYGYTF
few,TRBV24-1,TRBJ2-5,TRBD2,TGTGCCACCAGTGATCCCCAGACGGGGGGACTCGAGACCCAGTACTTC,CATSDPQTGGLETQYF
.,TRBV6-2/TRBV6-3,TRBJ2-3,.,TGTGCCAGCAGTTGGCGTGTAGGAGTCAGCACAGATACGCAGTATTTT,CASSWRVGVSTDTQYF
.,TRBV9,TRBJ1-1,.,TGTGCCAGCAGCGTCGGAGGGGGGTTTATGAACACTGAAGCTTTCTTT,CASSVGGGFMNTEAFF
.,TRBV9,TRBJ1-3,.,TGTGCCAGCAGCGTTTCAGGAAACACCATATATTTT,CASSVSGNTIYF
.,TRBV7-2,TRBJ1-5,.,TGTGCCAGCAGCTTCGGACAATCTGGTCAGCCCCAGCATTTT,CASSFGQSGQPQHF
.,TRBV14,TRBJ2-7,.,TGTGCCAGCAGCCAAACGGGCGAGCAGTACTTC,CASSQTGEQYF
.,TRBV7-6,TRBJ1-2,.,TGTGCCAGCAGCCAACAACACGATGGATATGGCTACACCTTC,CASSQQHDGYGYTF
.,TRBV28,TRBJ1-2,.,TGTGCCAGCAGTTTTCACCCGGGGGGCGCAGGTTATGGCTACACCTTC,CASSFHPGGAGYGYTF
.,TRBV4-1,TRBJ1-2,.,TGCGCCAGCAGCCAAGTGGCTAACAGCGTCAACTATGGCTACACCTTC,CASSQVANSVNYGYTF
.,TRBV28,TRBJ1-2,TRBD1,TGTGCCAGCAGTTTCCCCGGGGCAGGGGGCATGAACTATGGCTACACCTTC,CASSFPGAGGMNYGYTF
.,TRBV27,TRBJ2-3,TRBD2,TGTGCCAGCACCAAACTAGCGGGGGTTGGTTTATATACGCAGTATTTT,CASTKLAGVGLYTQYF
.,TRBV9,TRBJ1-4,.,TGTGCCAGCAGCGTAAGGGAGTTTGGCCATGGTAATGAAAAACTGTTTTTT,CASSVREFGHGNEKLFF
.,TRBV4-1,TRBJ1-1,.,TGCGCCAGCAGCCAAGAAGGGGGGGCCTCTGTGACTGAAGCTTTCTTT,CASSQEGGASVTEAFF
few,TRBV10-3,TRBJ1-1,.,TGTGCCATCAGTGCCCAGGGTTTGAACACTGAAGCTTTCTTT,CAISAQGLNTEAFF
.,TRBV10-2,TRBJ2-7,TRBD1,TGCGCCAGCAGTGAGATAGCAGGGGGCTCCTACGAGCAGTACTTC,CASSEIAGGSYEQYF
.,TRBV11-1,TRBJ1-6,.,TGTGCCAGCAGCTTGGGGAGAATGCTCGGTTCACCCCTCCACTTT,CASSLGRMLGSPLHF
.,TRBV28,TRBJ2-7,.,TGTGCCAGCAGCCCGTCTAGCTCCTACGAGCAGTACTTC,CASSPSSSYEQYF
.,TRBV3-1/TRBV3-2,TRBJ2-7,.,TGTGCCAGCAGCCAGGCCCGAGGCTACGAGCAGTACTTC,CASSQARGYEQYF
.,TRBV9,TRBJ2-2,TRBD2,TGTGCCAGCAGCCCGCGGGAGACCGGGGAGCTGTTTTTT,CASSPRETGELFF
.,TRBV24-1,TRBJ2-7,TRBD1,TGTGCCACCAGTGGTCCGGGACAGGGAACCTACGAGCAGTACTTC,CATSGPGQGTYEQYF
.,TRBV7-8,TRBJ1-3,TRBD1,TGTGCCAGCAGCCCCAACCAGGGGGCATCAGGAAACACCATATATTTT,CASSPNQGASGNTIYF
.,TRBV2,TRBJ1-5,.,TGTGCCAGCAGTGTGAATTGGGATCAGCCCCAGCATTTT,CASSVNWDQPQHF
.,TRBV5-1,TRBJ1-2,TRBD1,TGCGCCAGCAGCTTCGGTGGAGGGGGCGGGGGCTACACCTTC,CASSFGGGGGGYTF
few,TRBV11-2,TRBJ1-5,.,TGTGCCAGCAGCTCGGGACCGAGGGGAAATCAGCCCCAGCATTTT,CASSSGPRGNQPQHF
.,TRBV28,TRBJ2-6,.,TGTGCCAGCAGAATCTCTGGGGCCAACGTCCTGACTTTC,CASRISGANVLTF
.,TRBV7-2,TRBJ1-2,.,TGTGCCAGCAGATCACTAGCTAACTATGGCTACACCTTC,CASRSLANYGYTF
.,TRBV15,TRBJ1-4,TRBD1,TGTGCCACCAAACAGGGGTCCCCAACTAATGAAAAACTGTTTTTT,CATKQGSPTNEKLFF
.,TRBV5-1,TRBJ2-5,.,TGCGCCAGCAGCTTACCGACCGGGACCCGAGAGACCCAGTACTTC,CASSLPTGTRETQYF
.,TRBV5-1,TRBJ2-1,TRBD1,TGCGCCAGCAGCCCCCGGACAGGGGGAAATGAGCAGTTCTTC,CASSPRTGGNEQFF